These 22 T cell receptor beta chains share one sample of origin, sequenced in a study of human T cells and chemical hapten exposure. TCRdb reprocessed the RACE reads via MiXCR and lists one record per CDR3 protein. The sample has approximately 88,000 distinct CDR3 sequences, roughly 13% seen once. Documented time point: patch test 3, about 24 weeks after DPC sensitization. As for treatment: therapeutic diphenylcyclopropenone sensitization with weekly scalp DPC. The starting material was whole blood, obtained in connection with sensitization to the hapten diphenylcyclopropenone (DPC). Receptors were obtained from a woman aged 50 to 60 with alopecia areata. Some clones in this sample may be carry-over from other donors' samples.

The V call is TRBV3-1, the J call TRBJ1-2; no clear D. Trimming shortened V by 4 bases and J by 1 base, and 16 bases separated the two germline ends. The CDR3 sequence is 16 residues long. Germline V gene sequence: CDR1 LGHDT, CDR2 YNNKEL (reference sequence). The CDR3: CASSPNPRPNNYGYTF. For the CDR3, the DNA is TGTGCCAGCAGCCCGAATCCTCGACCGAATAACTATGGCTACACCTTC.

Remarks on this clonotype: Compared with germline, one end of the junction differs, possibly owing to a read error. The rearrangement uses TRBV14 and TRBJ1-2, with no clear D. The CDR3 sequence is 17 residues long. Germline values: CDR1 SGHDN, CDR2 FVKESK. In nucleotides, the CDR3 is TGTGCCAGCAGCCAAGGGATACCCTTGAGGAAGGGCTATAGCTACACCTTC. It yields the protein CASSQGIPLRKGYSYTF.

The chain is built from TRBV5-1 and TRBJ2-7, with no clear D. The length of the CDR3 is 15 residues. Per germline, CDR1 SGHRS and CDR2 YFSETQ. V was shortened by 0 bases and J by 7 bases, with 17 bases between the two germline ends. The CDR3: CASSLGADSSWEQYF. CDR3 bases: TGCGCCAGCAGCTTGGGTGCCGACTCATCTTGGGAGCAGTACTTC. The full variable domain, its missing parts supplied by reference TRBV5-1 and TRBJ2-7, is KAGVTQTPRYLIKTRGQQVTLSCSPISGHRSVSWYQQTPGQGLQFLFEYFSETQRNKGNFPGRFSGRQFSNSRSEMNVSTLELGDSALYLCASSLGADSSWEQYFGPGTRLTVT.

Comments on this clonotype: Mismatch with germline at one junction end may stem from a read error. The chain carries TRBV20-1 and TRBJ1-4, with no clear D. CDR1 and CDR2 from the germline V gene are DFQATT and SNEGSKA (reference sequence). The CDR3 consists of 14 residues. CDR3 nucleotide sequence: TGCAGTGCCAGAGTCCGGGGATCGGATGAAAAACTGTTTTTT. It codes for CSARVRGSDEKLFF.

The chain carries TRBV25-1 and TRBJ2-2; TRBD1 or TRBD2 may be the D gene (5 bases each). V was trimmed by 4 bases and J by 5 bases, leaving 14 bases between them. CDR3 length: 15 residues. CDR1 and CDR2 from the germline V gene are MGHDK and SYGVNS. The CDR3 protein is CASSGRGGVTGELFF. Written as DNA, the CDR3 is TGTGCCAGCAGTGGACGGGGCGGTGTTACCGGGGAGCTGTTTTTT.

There are a few counts of this clonotype. The V call is TRBV6-5, the J call TRBJ2-6; 9 bases map to TRBD2. With V trimmed by 0 bases and J by 4 bases, 7 bases remained unmatched. From germline, CDR1 is MNHEY and CDR2 SVGAGI. The CDR3 is 18 amino acids. In DNA form, the CDR3 reads TGTGCCAGCAGTTACTCGAGCCTAGCGGGATCGGGGGCCAACGTCCTGACTTTC. Its protein product is CASSYSSLAGSGANVLTF.

This clonotype was found a few times. The chain employs TRBV19 and TRBJ2-1, with D perhaps matching TRBD1 or TRBD2 (6 bases each). The V end lost 1 base, the J end lost 6 bases, and 10 bases lay between the germline ends. CDR3 length: 14 residues. Germline loops: CDR1 LNHDA, CDR2 SQIVND (reference sequence). The CDR3 nucleotides are TGTGCCAGTAGTATAGTGCCGGGGGCCAATGAGCAGTTCTTC. Translated, it gives CASSIVPGANEQFF.

The rearrangement uses TRBV2 and TRBJ2-7; weak D call: TRBD1 (6 bases). Looked up from germline, CDR1 is SNHLY and CDR2 is FYNNEI. CDR3 length equals 15 residues. Trimming shortened V by 5 bases and J by 0 bases, and 14 bases separated the two germline ends. The DNA for the CDR3 is TGTGCCAGCAGTCAGGGACACTCTGACTCCTACGAGCAGTACTTC. Protein product: CASSQGHSDSYEQYF.

This clonotype has only a few counts. This chain uses TRBV21-1 with TRBJ2-7; TRBD2, the D gene given by the table, was not confirmed from the DNA. TRBV21-1 is tagged as a pseudogene. CDR3 length: 14 residues. The CDR3 spells CASSKTGLEEEPYF. The CDR3 nucleotides are TGTGCCAGCAGCAAGACGGGACTAGAGGAAGAGCCGTACTTC.

This clonotype has only a few counts. The genes are TRBV2 and TRBJ2-3; 8 bases are shared with TRBD2. CDR1 is SNHLY and CDR2 is FYNNEI in the germline V gene. J lost 1 base, V lost 6 bases, and 6 bases had no gene match. The CDR3 spans 15 residues. This chain's CDR3 is CASRQDGRGTDTQYF. The CDR3 DNA reads as TGTGCCAGCAGGCAAGACGGGAGGGGCACAGATACGCAGTATTTT.

This clonotype was seen many times. The chain combines TRBV10-3 with TRBJ2-6; D unresolved. Trimming removed 1 base at V and 0 bases at J, with 7 bases between. Germline V gene sequence: CDR1 ENHRY, CDR2 SYGVKD. The CDR3 consists of 16 residues. Written as DNA, the CDR3 is TGTGCCATCAGTGAGTTTAAGGTCTCTGGGGCCAACGTCCTGACTTTC. This translates into CAISEFKVSGANVLTF.

A single count supports this clonotype. The chain has TRBV10-3 and TRBJ1-1; the match to TRBD1 covers 7 bases. Germline V gene lookup returns CDR1 ENHRY and CDR2 SYGVKD. The CDR3 runs 13 residues. Trimming at V came to 6 bases and at J to 4 bases, leaving 5 bases not matched to a gene. The CDR3, as DNA: TGTGCCATCAGGAGACAGGGCTTCACTGAAGCTTTCTTT. Amino acids: CAIRRQGFTEAFF.

This clonotype appeared many times. The V and J genes are TRBV12-3 or TRBV12-4 and TRBJ1-2, with no clear D. Between the trimmed V and J ends, which lost 7 bases and 4 bases, there was a span of 16 bases. This CDR3 is built from 14 residues. CDR3 bases: TGTGCCAGCACCTTAACCCCAATGGGCTATGGCTACACCTTC. Translating it yields CASTLTPMGYGYTF.

The chain uses TRBV12-3 or TRBV12-4 and TRBJ1-1, with TRBD1 identical over 9 bases. The CDR3 loop spans 15 amino acids. Trimming at V came to 5 bases and at J to 4 bases, leaving 8 bases not matched to a gene. Here the CDR3 reads CASSTQQGAGTEAFF. The DNA for the CDR3 is TGTGCCAGCAGTACCCAACAGGGGGCTGGCACTGAAGCTTTCTTT.

This clonotype was detected many times. This chain joins TRBV7-2 and TRBJ1-5, with D possibly matching TRBD1 (5 bases). CDR1 and CDR2 (germline): SGHTA, FQGNSA. The ends were cut back, 1 base at V and 4 bases at J, with 11 bases in the middle. This CDR3 spans 15 amino acids. The CDR3 reads CASSLVGQFNQPQHF. CDR3 bases: TGTGCCAGCAGCTTAGTGGGGCAGTTTAATCAGCCCCAGCATTTT.

The chain joins TRBV28 to TRBJ1-2; D unclear. In germline, CDR1 is MDHEN, CDR2 SYDVKM. The ends were cut back, 1 base at V and 9 bases at J, with 6 bases in the middle. The CDR3 is made up of 11 amino acids. The CDR3 region has the DNA TGTGCCAGCAGTTTATTAGGCAGCTACACCTTC. This encodes CASSLLGSYTF.

This clonotype has a handful of counts. This chain connects TRBV20-1 to TRBJ1-1; D gene unclear. V was cut by 1 base and J by 6 bases, with 12 bases left in between. Germline-derived CDR1 and CDR2 are DFQATT and SNEGSKA (reference sequence). The CDR3 spans 13 residues. DNA for the CDR3: TGCAGTGCTAGAGCTACCCTGAGGGCTGAAGCTTTCTTT. This codes for CSARATLRAEAFF.

The genes are TRBV5-4 and TRBJ2-7; 9 bases align to TRBD2. J was trimmed by 1 base and V by 4 bases; bases with no gene match: 6. CDR1 SGHNT and CDR2 YYREEE come from the germline V gene (reference sequence). The CDR3 totals 15 residues. This CDR3 reads CASSPRGGGSYEQYF. CDR3 sequence (DNA): TGTGCCAGCAGCCCCCGCGGGGGGGGATCCTACGAGCAGTACTTC.

The rearrangement joins TRBV5-1 to TRBJ1-2; D is uncertain. There are 14 residues in the CDR3. CDR1 and CDR2 (germline): SGHRS, YFSETQ. The V gene lost 0 bases and the J gene lost 4 bases, with 10 bases spanning the gap. The CDR3 DNA reads TGCGCCAGCAGCTTGGGAACAGCATTCTATGGCTACACCTTC. Amino acids: CASSLGTAFYGYTF.

This sequence joins TRBV19 and TRBJ2-7; possible D gene TRBD2, 5 bases. Per germline, CDR1 LNHDA and CDR2 SQIVND (reference sequence). Deletions cut 0 bases from V and 7 bases from J, with 16 bases between. The CDR3 spans 15 residues. The CDR3: CASSIDVNGRGEQYF. The DNA for the CDR3 is TGTGCCAGTAGTATAGACGTAAACGGCCGAGGGGAGCAGTACTTC.

The chain has TRBV7-9 and TRBJ1-1; TRBD1 aligns across 9 bases. Germline V gene sequence: CDR1 SEHNR, CDR2 FQNEAQ (reference sequence). Trimming removed 5 bases from V and 6 bases from J; junction bases left unmatched: 10. This CDR3 contains 15 residues. DNA for the CDR3: TGTGCCAGCAGCCCCTCTACAGGGGGCGTCTCTGAAGCTTTCTTT. Translating it yields CASSPSTGGVSEAFF.

The chain combines TRBV9 with TRBJ2-2; weak D call: TRBD2 (6 bases). CDR1 SGDLS and CDR2 YYNGEE come from the germline V gene. V lost 0 bases and J 4 bases, leaving 13 bases between the germline ends. This CDR3 has 16 amino acids. CDR3 in amino acids: CASSVGEAGLTGELFF. For the CDR3, the DNA is TGTGCCAGCAGCGTAGGGGAAGCGGGTCTCACCGGGGAGCTGTTTTTT.